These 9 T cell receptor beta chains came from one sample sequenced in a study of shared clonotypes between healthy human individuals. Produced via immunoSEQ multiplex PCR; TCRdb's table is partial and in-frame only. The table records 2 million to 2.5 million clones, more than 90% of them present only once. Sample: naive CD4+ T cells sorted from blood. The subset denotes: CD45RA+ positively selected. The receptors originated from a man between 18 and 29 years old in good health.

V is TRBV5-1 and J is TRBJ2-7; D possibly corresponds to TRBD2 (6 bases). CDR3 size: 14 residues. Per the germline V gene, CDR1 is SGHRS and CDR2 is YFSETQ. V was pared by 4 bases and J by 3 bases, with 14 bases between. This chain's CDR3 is CASSATSPRYEQYF. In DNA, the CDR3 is TGCGCCAGCAGCGCTACTAGCCCCCGCTACGAGCAGTACTTC.

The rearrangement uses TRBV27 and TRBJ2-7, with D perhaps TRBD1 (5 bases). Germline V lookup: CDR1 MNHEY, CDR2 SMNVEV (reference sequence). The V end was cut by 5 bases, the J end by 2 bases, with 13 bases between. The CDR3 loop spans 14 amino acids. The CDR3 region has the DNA TGTGCCAGCAGTCCCCGACAGAAACCCTACGAGCAGTACTTC. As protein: CASSPRQKPYEQYF.

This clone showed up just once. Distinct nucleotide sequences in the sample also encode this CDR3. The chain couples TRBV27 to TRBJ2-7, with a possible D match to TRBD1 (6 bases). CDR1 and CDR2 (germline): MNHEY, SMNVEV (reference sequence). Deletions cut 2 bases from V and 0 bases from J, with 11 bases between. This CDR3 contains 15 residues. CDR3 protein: CASSLAGVSSYEQYF. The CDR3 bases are TGTGCCAGCAGTTTAGCAGGGGTCAGCTCCTACGAGCAGTACTTC.

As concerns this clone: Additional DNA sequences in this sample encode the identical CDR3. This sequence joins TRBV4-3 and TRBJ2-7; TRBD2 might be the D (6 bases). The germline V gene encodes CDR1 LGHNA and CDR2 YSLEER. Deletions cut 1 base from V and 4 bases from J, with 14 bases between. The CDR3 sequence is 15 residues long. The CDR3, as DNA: TGCGCCAGCAGCCAAGTCGCCAGCGGGTCTTACGAGCAGTACTTC. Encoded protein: CASSQVASGSYEQYF.

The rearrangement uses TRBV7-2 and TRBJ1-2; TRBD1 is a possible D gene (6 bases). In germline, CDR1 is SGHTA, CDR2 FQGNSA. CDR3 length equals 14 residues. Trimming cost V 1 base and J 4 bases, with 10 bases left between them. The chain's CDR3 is CASSLGQAGYGYTF. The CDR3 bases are TGTGCCAGCAGCTTAGGACAGGCGGGCTATGGCTACACCTTC.

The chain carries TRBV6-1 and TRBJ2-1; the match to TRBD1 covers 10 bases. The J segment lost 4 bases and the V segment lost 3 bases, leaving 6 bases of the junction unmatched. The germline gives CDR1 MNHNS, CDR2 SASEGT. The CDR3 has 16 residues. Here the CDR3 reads CASSDQDRGMYNEQFF. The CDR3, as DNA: TGTGCCAGCAGTGACCAGGACAGGGGGATGTACAATGAGCAGTTCTTC.

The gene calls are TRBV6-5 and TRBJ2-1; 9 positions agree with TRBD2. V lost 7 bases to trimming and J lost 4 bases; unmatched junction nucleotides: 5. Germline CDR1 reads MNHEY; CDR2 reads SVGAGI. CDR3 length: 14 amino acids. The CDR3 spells CASTFSGRYNEQFF. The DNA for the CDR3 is TGTGCCAGCACTTTTAGCGGGAGATACAATGAGCAGTTCTTC.

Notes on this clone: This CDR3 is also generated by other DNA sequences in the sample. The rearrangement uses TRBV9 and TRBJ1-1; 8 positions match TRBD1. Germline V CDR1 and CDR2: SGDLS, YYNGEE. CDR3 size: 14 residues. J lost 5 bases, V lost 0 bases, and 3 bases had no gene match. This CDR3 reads CASSVATGGTEAFF. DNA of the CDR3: TGTGCCAGCAGCGTAGCTACAGGGGGAACTGAAGCTTTCTTT.

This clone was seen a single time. The CDR3 DNA is TGCGCCAGCACCGAGGACAGGGAACCTTATGGCTACACCTTC. This gives the protein CASTEDREPYGYTF. This chain uses TRBV10-1 with TRBJ1-2, with TRBD1 matching 8 bases. The CDR3 is 14 residues long. V shed 7 bases, J shed 5 bases, and the junction held 9 bases outside the gene matches. CDR1 is WNHNN, CDR2 SYGVQD, per germline (reference sequence).